This T cell receptor beta chain was sequenced in a study of technical replicates of blood from several donors. Clones were sequenced by immunoSEQ multiplex PCR, and TCRdb holds only the in-frame ones, with some missing. The repertoire holds 75,000 or so clones, with just under 95% as singletons. Deletions cut 5 bases from V and 7 bases from J, with 23 bases between. CDR3 length: 15 residues. The V gene's germline CDR1 is SQVTM and CDR2 ANQGSEA. The V gene is TRBV29-1, the J gene TRBJ1-2; TRBD1 is a possible D gene (5 bases). The source material was T cells isolated from PBMCs. The receptor was isolated from a human donor in good health. CDR3 amino acids: CSVRRGSLGQGGYTF. The CDR3 region has the DNA TGCAGCGTTCGGCGGGGGTCCCTGGGGCAGGGTGGCTACACCTTC.